This T cell receptor (beta chain) appears in the sequencing data of a study of CD8+CD57+ T cells in acquired aplastic anemia. In the study overall: Average DNA yield from sorted CD4+ and CD8+ cells was about 3 ug. Healthy donors averaged around 10 million reads for CD4+ cells. The study, taken as a whole, reports: CD8+ Simpson's diversity showed no significant patient-control difference. Around 30 sequences, all CD8+ CDR3, were shared between patients and controls.

The CDR3 has 15 residues. Germline V gene lookup returns CDR1 LGHDT and CDR2 YNNKEL (reference sequence). This clonotype was found many times. Its antigen is unknown. Germline and junction disagree at one end, which may indicate a read error. The TCR beta profiling, which covered VDJ combination and CDR3 sequence, was carried out using genomic DNA as the template. TCRdb fed the reads into MiXCR, producing one record per CDR3 protein. The profile covers around 400,000 distinct CDR3 sequences, with about 70% appearing a single time and approximately 4% taken by the ten largest. This receptor was identified in a human donor in good health, serving as a control. This rearrangement joins TRBV3-1 to TRBJ1-3; D unresolved. Sequenced sample: sorted CD4+, CD8+, or CD8+CD57+ T cells (not recorded which) from PBMCs. The CDR3 is CASSQGIFEGSTIYF. The CDR3 coding sequence is TGTGCCAGCAGCCAAGGGATCTTTGAGGGAAGCACCATATATTTT.